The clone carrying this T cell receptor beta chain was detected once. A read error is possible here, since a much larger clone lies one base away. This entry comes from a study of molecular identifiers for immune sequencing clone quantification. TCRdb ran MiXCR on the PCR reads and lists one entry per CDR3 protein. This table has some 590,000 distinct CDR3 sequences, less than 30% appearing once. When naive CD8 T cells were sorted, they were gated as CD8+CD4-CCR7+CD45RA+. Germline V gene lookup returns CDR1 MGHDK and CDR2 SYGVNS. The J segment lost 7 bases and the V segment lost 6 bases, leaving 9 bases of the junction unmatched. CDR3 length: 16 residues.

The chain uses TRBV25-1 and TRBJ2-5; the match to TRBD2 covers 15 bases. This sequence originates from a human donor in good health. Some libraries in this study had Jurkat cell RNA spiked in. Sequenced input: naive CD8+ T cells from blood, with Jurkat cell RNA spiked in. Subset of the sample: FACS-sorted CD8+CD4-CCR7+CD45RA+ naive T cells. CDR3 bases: TGTGCCAGCAGAAGCGGGACTAGCGGGGGGAAAGGGACCCAGTACTTC. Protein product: CASRSGTSGGKGTQYF.